Shown below are 2 T cell receptor beta chains from a single sample sequenced in a study of blood T cell repertoires in COVID-19. Clones were sequenced by immunoSEQ multiplex PCR, and TCRdb holds only the in-frame ones, with some missing. This table has a few hundred thousand clones, approximately 85% appearing once. Sequenced material: PBMCs or T cells enriched from blood (not recorded which). The origin of the receptors is a woman between 50 and 59 years old who had recovered from COVID-19.

The J gene is TRBJ2-7, the V gene TRBV3-1 (or the pseudogene TRBV3-2), with 7 bases that match TRBD1. This CDR3 is built from 16 residues. V gave up 4 bases and J gave up 2 bases; unmatched junction bases: 11. Germline CDR1 reads LGHDT; CDR2 reads YNNKEL (reference sequence). CDR3 sequence: CASSPEMGQRTYEQYF. The DNA for the CDR3 is TGTGCCAGCAGCCCCGAGATGGGACAGCGAACCTACGAGCAGTACTTC.

This clone came up once. The chain links TRBV28 to TRBJ1-3, with 10 nucleotides matching TRBD1. Germline lookup yields CDR1 MDHEN and CDR2 SYDVKM. The trim removed 2 bases at V and 1 base at J, leaving 5 bases unmatched. The CDR3 has 17 residues. The CDR3 bases are TGTGCCAGCAGTTTACGAGACAGGGGGCAATCTGGAAACACCATATATTTT. It translates to CASSLRDRGQSGNTIYF.